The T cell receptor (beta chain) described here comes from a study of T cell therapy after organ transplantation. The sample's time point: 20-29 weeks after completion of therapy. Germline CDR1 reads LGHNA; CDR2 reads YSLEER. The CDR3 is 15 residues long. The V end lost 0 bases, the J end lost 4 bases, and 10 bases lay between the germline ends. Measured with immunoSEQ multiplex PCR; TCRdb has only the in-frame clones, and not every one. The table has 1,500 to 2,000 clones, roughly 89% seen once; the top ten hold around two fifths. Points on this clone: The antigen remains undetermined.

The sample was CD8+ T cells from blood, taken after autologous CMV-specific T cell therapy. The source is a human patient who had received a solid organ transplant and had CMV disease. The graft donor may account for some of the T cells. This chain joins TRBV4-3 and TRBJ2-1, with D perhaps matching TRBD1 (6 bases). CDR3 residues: CASSQDLGQYNEQFF. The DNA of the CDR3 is TGCGCCAGCAGCCAAGATCTAGGACAGTACAATGAGCAGTTCTTC.